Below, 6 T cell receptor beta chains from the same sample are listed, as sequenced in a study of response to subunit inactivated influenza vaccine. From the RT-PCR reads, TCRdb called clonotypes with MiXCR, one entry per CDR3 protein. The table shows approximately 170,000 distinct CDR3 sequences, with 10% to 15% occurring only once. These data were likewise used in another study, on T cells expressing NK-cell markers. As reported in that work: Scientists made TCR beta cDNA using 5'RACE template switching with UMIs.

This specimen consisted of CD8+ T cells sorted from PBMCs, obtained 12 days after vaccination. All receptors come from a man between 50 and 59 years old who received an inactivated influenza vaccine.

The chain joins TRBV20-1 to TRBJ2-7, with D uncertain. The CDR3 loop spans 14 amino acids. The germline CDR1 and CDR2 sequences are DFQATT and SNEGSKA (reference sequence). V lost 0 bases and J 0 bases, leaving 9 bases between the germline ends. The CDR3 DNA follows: TGCAGTGCTAGAGAAGTTGGCGGCTCCTACGAGCAGTACTTC. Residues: CSAREVGGSYEQYF.

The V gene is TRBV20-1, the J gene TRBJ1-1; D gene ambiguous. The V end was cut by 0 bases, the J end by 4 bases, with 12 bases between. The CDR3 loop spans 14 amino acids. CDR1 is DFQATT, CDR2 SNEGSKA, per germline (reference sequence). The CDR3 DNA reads TGCAGTGCTAGAGATCTCGCAGGACCCACTGAAGCTTTCTTT. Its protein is CSARDLAGPTEAFF.

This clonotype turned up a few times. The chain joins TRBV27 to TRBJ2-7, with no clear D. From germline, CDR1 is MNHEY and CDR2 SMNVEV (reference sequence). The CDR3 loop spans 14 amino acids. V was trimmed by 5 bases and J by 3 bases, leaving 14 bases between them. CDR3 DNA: TGTGCCAGCAGTCTCCTCTATTCCAACTACGAGCAGTACTTC. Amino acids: CASSLLYSNYEQYF.

The CDR3 DNA sequence: TGTGCCACCCTTGTGGCGGGAGGCCCCTACAATGAGCAGTTCTTC. Protein product: CATLVAGGPYNEQFF. The gene calls are TRBV12-3 or TRBV12-4 and TRBJ2-1, with 8 bases that match TRBD2. Trimming removed 10 bases from V and 2 bases from J; junction bases left unmatched: 10. The CDR3 totals 15 residues.

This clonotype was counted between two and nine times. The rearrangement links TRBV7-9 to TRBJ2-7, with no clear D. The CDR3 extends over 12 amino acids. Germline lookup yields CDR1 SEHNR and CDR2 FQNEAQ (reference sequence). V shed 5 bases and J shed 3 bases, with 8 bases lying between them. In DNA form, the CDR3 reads TGTGCCAGCAGCGGCAACAACTACGAGCAGTACTTC. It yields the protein CASSGNNYEQYF.

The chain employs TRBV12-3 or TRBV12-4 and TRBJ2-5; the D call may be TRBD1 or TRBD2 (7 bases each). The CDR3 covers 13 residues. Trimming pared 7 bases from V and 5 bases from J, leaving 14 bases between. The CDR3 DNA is TGTGCCAGCACCAGGGGGGGGATGGAGACCCAGTACTTC. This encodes CASTRGGMETQYF.